Listed below are T cell receptor beta chains from one sample, sequenced in a study of blood T cell repertoires in COVID-19. Measured with immunoSEQ multiplex PCR; TCRdb has only the in-frame clones, and not every one. The table has 120,000 or so clones, less than 85% seen once. The specimen sequenced was peripheral blood. These receptors originate from a human donor with acute or convalescent COVID-19. The donor label of this sample is uncertain. Both conserved end residues are trimmed from each CDR3.

V gene,J gene,CDR3 protein
TRBV18,TRBJ2-7,ASSPTGFPYEQY
TRBV5-6,TRBJ2-3,ASSWTGGADTQY
TRBV5-6,TRBJ1-2,ASSIGQGSYGYT
TRBV28,TRBJ1-1,ASSPIGQGNPEAF
TRBV5-1,TRBJ1-1,ASSFNPSGGNTEAF
TRBV4-1,TRBJ1-4,ASSPLGGANEKLF
TRBV28,TRBJ1-6,ASSPPPPGFDNSPLH
TRBV11-2,TRBJ1-2,ASSLENYSWGYT
TRBV6-5,TRBJ2-7,ASSYGRGRGYEQY
TRBV19,TRBJ1-2,ASSIRYGYT
TRBV10-3,TRBJ1-5,AISNRGSDQPQH
TRBV5-1,TRBJ1-2,ASSLREANYGYT
TRBV6-2/TRBV6-3,TRBJ2-3,ASSRSTSGGPDTQY
TRBV19,TRBJ1-5,ASSIAGGRNQPQH
TRBV4-2,TRBJ2-3,ASSQDPSGVSDTQY
TRBV5-1,TRBJ1-1,ASGGPGGSTEAF
TRBV11-3,TRBJ1-1,ASSLNQNTEAF
TRBV19,TRBJ1-1,ASGATSNTEAF
TRBV18,TRBJ1-5,ASSPSTGSRDQPQH
TRBV2,TRBJ2-7,ASTNPGQAIHEQY
TRBV6-6,TRBJ2-1,ASSWTGGSEQF
TRBV7-9,TRBJ2-7,ASSLDSTSLYEQY
TRBV25-1,TRBJ2-7,ASSPRTGLSYEQY